The next 21 T cell receptor beta chains were all read from a single sample in a study of T cells in Graves' hyperthyroidism and ophthalmopathy. The TCR beta CDR3 regions underwent amplification using RNA transcripts as the source. A set of HTBI primers served as the primers for a first-round RT-PCR of the TCR CDR3. One entry per CDR3 protein results from TCRdb running MiXCR on the multiplex PCR reads. The sample records about 280,000 distinct CDR3 sequences, under 30% being singletons. The sequencing sample was made of blood. The receptors derive from a middle-aged man with Graves' hyperthyroidism that later progressed to Graves' ophthalmopathy.

At least ten counts were recorded for this clonotype. The chain couples TRBV3-1 to TRBJ2-5; the D gene is possibly TRBD2 (5 bases). CDR3 length equals 14 residues. Germline V gene lookup returns CDR1 LGHDT and CDR2 YNNKEL (reference sequence). V shed 0 bases and J shed 5 bases, with 10 bases lying between them. The CDR3 nucleotides read TGTGCCAGCAGCCAAGAGGCGGGTGGTGAGACCCAGTACTTC. Translating it yields CASSQEAGGETQYF.

The J gene is TRBJ2-5, the V gene TRBV7-2; D call uncertain. The CDR3 extends over 11 amino acids. V lost 7 bases, J lost 5 bases, and 8 bases lay in between. CDR1 and CDR2 from the germline V gene are SGHTA and FQGNSA. CDR3 amino acids: CASISEETQYF. The CDR3 coding sequence is TGTGCCAGCATCTCGGAGGAGACCCAGTACTTC.

Many counts were recorded for this clonotype. The rearrangement joins TRBV6-5 to TRBJ2-2; D is unclear. Germline loops: CDR1 MNHEY, CDR2 SVGAGI. Deletions cut 2 bases from V and 1 base from J, with 8 bases between. The CDR3 has 15 residues. The CDR3 loop is CASSYAQRNTGELFF. DNA of the CDR3: TGTGCCAGCAGTTACGCACAGAGGAACACCGGGGAGCTGTTTTTT.

This clonotype was observed many times. This CDR3 is CASSFWGQGRGGNTEAFF. DNA of the CDR3: TGTGCCAGCAGTTTCTGGGGACAGGGGCGTGGTGGGAACACTGAAGCTTTCTTT. The chain is built from TRBV28 and TRBJ1-1; 10 nucleotides align to TRBD1. Germline values: CDR1 MDHEN, CDR2 SYDVKM. This CDR3 spans 18 amino acids. V was clipped by 3 bases and J by 1 base; unmatched bases: 11. Together with reference TRBV28 and TRBJ1-1, the CDR3 gives the full variable domain: DVKVTQSSRYLVKRTGEKVFLECVQDMDHENMFWYRQDPGLGLRLIYFSYDVKMKEKGDIPEGYSVSREKKERFSLILESASTNQTSMYLCASSFWGQGRGGNTEAFFGQGTRLTVV.

This clonotype was seen repeatedly, ten times or more. V is TRBV11-2 and J is TRBJ1-2; no definite D call. The ends were cut back, 0 bases at V and 4 bases at J, with 3 bases in the middle. The CDR3 runs to 12 residues. The V gene's germline CDR1 is SGHAT and CDR2 FQNNGV. This CDR3 reads CASSLESYGYTF. The CDR3 bases are TGTGCCAGCAGCTTAGAGTCCTATGGCTACACCTTC.

There are many counts of this clonotype. This chain uses TRBV11-2 with TRBJ2-7; D is possibly TRBD1 or TRBD2 (5 bases each). The germline V and J ends were trimmed by 4 bases and 4 bases, with 17 bases remaining between them. Germline V gene data show CDR1 as SGHAT and CDR2 as FQNNGV. The CDR3 totals 15 residues. CDR3 nucleotides: TGTGCCAGCAGCTCTCCGGGACGAACCTTATACGAGCAGTACTTC. Translating it yields CASSSPGRTLYEQYF.

This clonotype was counted at least ten times. This chain joins TRBV7-8 and TRBJ1-2; 8 nucleotides match TRBD1. This CDR3 spans 15 amino acids. The trim removed 5 bases at V and 6 bases at J, leaving 11 bases unmatched. Germline V lookup: CDR1 SGHVS, CDR2 FQNEAQ. The CDR3 DNA is TGTGCCAGCAGCACCCGAGAGGGACAGGCCCATGGCTACACCTTC. This gives the protein CASSTREGQAHGYTF.

This clonotype has at least ten counts. The chain has TRBV12-3 or TRBV12-4 and TRBJ2-2, with 8 positions matching TRBD2. The CDR3 runs to 15 residues. J was trimmed by 4 bases and V by 2 bases; bases with no gene match: 3. The CDR3 bases are TGTGCCAGCAGTTTAAGCGGGAGCGGCACCGGGGAGCTGTTTTTT. This gives the protein CASSLSGSGTGELFF.

At least ten counts were recorded for this clonotype. This chain connects TRBV29-1 to TRBJ1-2, with a weak D call TRBD1 (6 bases). Trimming cost V 5 bases and J 1 base, with 17 bases left between them. Germline assignment: CDR1 SQVTM and CDR2 ANQGSEA. This CDR3 comprises 15 residues. This CDR3 reads CSVPLQGPLNYGYTF. CDR3 DNA sequence: TGCAGCGTTCCTTTACAGGGACCCCTTAACTATGGCTACACCTTC.

This clonotype was picked up many times. This chain connects TRBV28 to TRBJ2-6, with a possible D match to TRBD2 (6 bases). The V end was cut by 6 bases, the J end by 0 bases, with 12 bases between. Germline assignment: CDR1 MDHEN and CDR2 SYDVKM. The length of the CDR3 is 16 residues. The CDR3 DNA reads TGTGCCAGCAGCAAAATTAGCGGCTCTGGGGCCAACGTCCTGACTTTC. Translated: CASSKISGSGANVLTF.

This clonotype has a count of ten or more. The chain is built from TRBV20-1 and TRBJ2-7; D gene ambiguous. CDR3 length: 14 residues. Germline V lookup: CDR1 DFQATT, CDR2 SNEGSKA (reference sequence). V lost 0 bases to trimming and J lost 2 bases, with 11 bases between them. This CDR3 reads CSARENSRPYEQYF. DNA of the CDR3: TGCAGTGCTAGAGAAAACTCCCGCCCCTACGAGCAGTACTTC.

This clonotype has at least ten counts. V is TRBV7-3 and J is TRBJ2-2; weak D call: TRBD2 (5 bases). This CDR3 has 13 residues. Trimming removed 3 bases at V and 5 bases at J, with 7 bases between. Germline CDR1 SGHTA, CDR2 FQGTGA. This CDR3 is CASSFRGTGELFF. CDR3 DNA sequence: TGTGCCAGCAGCTTCCGGGGTACCGGGGAGCTGTTTTTT.

In this sample, this clonotype turned up many times. The chain uses TRBV11-2 and TRBJ1-1, with D hard to call. The CDR3 loop spans 18 amino acids. CDR1 and CDR2 from the germline V gene are SGHAT and FQNNGV. Deletions cut 0 bases from V and 1 base from J, with 18 bases between. This chain's CDR3 is CASSLDPGIGGQNTEAFF. The CDR3 bases are TGTGCCAGCAGCTTAGATCCAGGAATAGGCGGCCAGAACACTGAAGCTTTCTTT. The full variable domain, rest sourced from reference TRBV11-2 and TRBJ1-1, is EAGVAQSPRYKIIEKRQSVAFWCNPISGHATLYWYQQILGQGPKLLIQFQNNGVVDDSQLPKDRFSAERLKGVDSTLKIQPAKLEDSAVYLCASSLDPGIGGQNTEAFFGQGTRLTVV.

This clonotype was seen many times. The CDR3 sequence: CAARDRSGTEAFF. CDR3 coding DNA: TGTGCCGCCCGGGACAGATCGGGCACTGAAGCTTTCTTT. The rearrangement joins TRBV24-1 to TRBJ1-1, with 7 bases that match TRBD1. The CDR3 totals 13 residues. The junction had 10 bases not matched to a gene; V was cut back by 12 bases and J by 4 bases. Germline V gene lookup returns CDR1 KGHDR and CDR2 SFDVKD.

In its sample, this clonotype was seen many times. The chain carries TRBV9 and TRBJ1-2; no clear D gene. The CDR3 is made up of 11 amino acids. The ends were cut back, 3 bases at V and 7 bases at J, with 7 bases in the middle. CDR1 and CDR2 (germline): SGDLS, YYNGEE. The CDR3 sequence is CASSGGLGYTF. The CDR3 DNA reads TGTGCCAGCAGCGGAGGGCTTGGCTACACCTTC.

The chain joins TRBV12-3 or TRBV12-4 to TRBJ1-2; possible D gene TRBD1, 5 bases. The CDR3 extends over 13 amino acids. Trimming pared 6 bases from V and 8 bases from J, leaving 16 bases between. The CDR3 sequence is CASRTTLGGGYTF. The CDR3 nucleotides are TGTGCCAGCAGGACGACCCTTGGGGGAGGCTACACCTTC.

This clonotype has a count of ten or more. The V call is TRBV7-9, the J call TRBJ2-7; 12 positions agree with TRBD2. Per the germline V gene, CDR1 is SEHNR and CDR2 is FQNEAQ (reference sequence). This CDR3 comprises 15 residues. V lost 5 bases to trimming and J lost 4 bases; unmatched junction nucleotides: 6. The DNA of the CDR3 is TGTGCCAGCAGCAGCACTAGCGGGAGGACTTACGAGCAGTACTTC. Its protein is CASSSTSGRTYEQYF.

The chain uses TRBV6-1 and TRBJ1-1; D might be TRBD1 (5 bases). There are 13 residues in the CDR3. Trimming cost V 6 bases and J 1 base, with 9 bases left between them. The germline gives CDR1 MNHNS, CDR2 SASEGT. The CDR3 bases are TGTGCCAGCAGGGGACGGCCGAACACTGAAGCTTTCTTT. Residues: CASRGRPNTEAFF.

This clonotype was picked up a small number of times. The rearrangement uses TRBV6-8 and TRBJ2-2; the D gene is possibly TRBD2 (6 bases). This CDR3 has 17 residues. V dropped 4 bases and J dropped 0 bases, with 15 bases sitting between them. Germline loops: CDR1 MNHGY, CDR2 SAAAGT. The CDR3 protein is CASSCLGGKANTGELFF. The DNA of the CDR3 is TGTGCCAGCAGTTGCTTGGGGGGAAAAGCGAACACCGGGGAGCTGTTTTTT.

The sample holds many counts of this clonotype. A much larger clone lies a single base off, so this may be a read error. The chain is built from TRBV19 and TRBJ1-1; D call uncertain. Germline assignment: CDR1 LNHDA and CDR2 SQIVND (reference sequence). The CDR3 runs 11 residues. In nucleotides, the CDR3 is TGTGCCAGTGCCTATTACACTGAAGCTTCCTTT. The encoded protein is CASAYYTEASF.

V is TRBV6-1 and J is TRBJ2-5, with D possibly TRBD1 on 6 matching bases. CDR1 and CDR2 (germline): MNHNS, SASEGT. V shed 6 bases and J shed 5 bases, with 19 bases lying between them. The CDR3 has 15 amino acids. DNA for the CDR3: TGTGCCAGCAGACTTACAGGGTCCCCGGGGGAGACCCAGTACTTC. This sequence encodes CASRLTGSPGETQYF.